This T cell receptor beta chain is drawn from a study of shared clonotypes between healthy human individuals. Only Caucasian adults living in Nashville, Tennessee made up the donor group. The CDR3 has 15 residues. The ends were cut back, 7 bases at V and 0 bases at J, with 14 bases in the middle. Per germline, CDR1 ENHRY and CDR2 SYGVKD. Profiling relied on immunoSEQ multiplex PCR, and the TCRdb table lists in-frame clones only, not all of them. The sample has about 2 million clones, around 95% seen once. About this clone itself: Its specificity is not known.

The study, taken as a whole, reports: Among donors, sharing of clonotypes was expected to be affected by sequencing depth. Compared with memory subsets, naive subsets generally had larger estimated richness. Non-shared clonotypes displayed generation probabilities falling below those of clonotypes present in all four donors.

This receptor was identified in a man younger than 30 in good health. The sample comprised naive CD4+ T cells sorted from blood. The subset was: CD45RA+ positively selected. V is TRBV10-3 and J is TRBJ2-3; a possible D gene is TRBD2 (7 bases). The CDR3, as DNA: TGTGCCATCAAACCTCGGGGGGCGAGCACAGATACGCAGTATTTT. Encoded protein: CAIKPRGASTDTQYF.